At least ten counts were recorded for the clone carrying this T cell receptor beta chain. Antigen: not known. CDR3 size: 10 residues. The germline V and J ends were trimmed by 6 bases and 10 bases, with 13 bases remaining between them. Germline V lookup: CDR1 DFQATT, CDR2 SNEGSKA (reference sequence). The sample originates from a study of response to subunit inactivated influenza vaccine. Study results and caveats: The authors suggested that every seasonal influenza vaccination recruits few new T cells.

Each CDR3 protein is one row after TCRdb ran MiXCR on the RT-PCR reads. The sample gives hundreds of thousands of distinct CDR3 sequences, approximately 12% of which show up once; less than 15% is in the top ten. The chain couples TRBV20-1 to TRBJ2-7; weak D call: TRBD1 (5 bases). The TCR comes from a man aged 45-65 years who received an inactivated influenza vaccine. The sequences come from PBMCs from blood, collected 35 to 45 days after vaccination. CDR3 protein: CSAQGQGQYF. The DNA for the CDR3 is TGCAGTGCACAAGGGCAGGGACAGTACTTC.